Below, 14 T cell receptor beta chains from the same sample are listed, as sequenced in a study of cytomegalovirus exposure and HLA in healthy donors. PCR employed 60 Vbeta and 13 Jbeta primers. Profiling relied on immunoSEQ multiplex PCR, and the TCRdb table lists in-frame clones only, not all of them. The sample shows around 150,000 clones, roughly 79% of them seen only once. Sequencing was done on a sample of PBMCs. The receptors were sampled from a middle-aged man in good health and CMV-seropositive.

The CDR3 DNA sequence: TGTGCCAGCAAGGAACAGGTGAACACCGGGGAGCTGTTTTTT. Translation gives CASKEQVNTGELFF. The chain employs TRBV6-1 and TRBJ2-2, with D perhaps TRBD1 (5 bases). CDR3 length: 14 amino acids. The germline V gene has CDR1 MNHNS and CDR2 SASEGT. Trimming removed 7 bases at V and 1 base at J, with 10 bases between.

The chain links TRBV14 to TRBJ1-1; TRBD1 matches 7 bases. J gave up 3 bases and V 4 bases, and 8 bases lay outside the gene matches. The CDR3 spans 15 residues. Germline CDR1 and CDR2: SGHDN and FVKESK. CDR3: CASSPPQGGYTEAFF. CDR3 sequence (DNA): TGTGCCAGCAGCCCGCCCCAGGGGGGCTACACTGAAGCTTTCTTT.

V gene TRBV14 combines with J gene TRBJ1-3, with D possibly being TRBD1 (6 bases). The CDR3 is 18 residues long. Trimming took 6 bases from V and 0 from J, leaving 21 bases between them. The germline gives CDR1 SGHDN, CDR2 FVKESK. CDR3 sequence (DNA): TGTGCCAGCAGAGGGGGACGGACAAAAATTCGCTCTGGAAACACCATATATTTT. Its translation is CASRGGRTKIRSGNTIYF.

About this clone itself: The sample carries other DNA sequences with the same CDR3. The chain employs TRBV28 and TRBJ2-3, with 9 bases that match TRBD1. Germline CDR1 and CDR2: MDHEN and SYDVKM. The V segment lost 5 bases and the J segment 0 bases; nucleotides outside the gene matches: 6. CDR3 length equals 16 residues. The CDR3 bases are TGTGCCAGCAGTCCAACAGGGGGCCGCAGCACAGATACGCAGTATTTT. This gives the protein CASSPTGGRSTDTQYF.

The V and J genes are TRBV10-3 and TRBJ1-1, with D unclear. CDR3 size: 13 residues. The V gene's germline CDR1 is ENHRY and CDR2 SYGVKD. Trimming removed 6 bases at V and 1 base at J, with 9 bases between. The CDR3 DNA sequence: TGTGCCATCAGAAAGGCAGGGAACACTGAAGCTTTCTTT. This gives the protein CAIRKAGNTEAFF.

CDR3 in DNA: TGCAGTGCTAATAAGGAGGGCTACACCTTC. This translates into CSANKEGYTF. J is TRBJ1-2 and V is TRBV20-1, with no clear D. The V gene's germline CDR1 is DFQATT and CDR2 SNEGSKA (reference sequence). V lost 4 bases and J 8 bases, leaving 8 bases between the germline ends. The CDR3 is made up of 10 amino acids.

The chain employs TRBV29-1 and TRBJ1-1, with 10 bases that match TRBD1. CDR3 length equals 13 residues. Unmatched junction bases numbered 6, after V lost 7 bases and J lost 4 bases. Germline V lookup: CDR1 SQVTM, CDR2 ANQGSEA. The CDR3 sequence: CSGWTGGSTEAFF. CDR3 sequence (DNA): TGCAGCGGGTGGACAGGGGGAAGCACTGAAGCTTTCTTT.

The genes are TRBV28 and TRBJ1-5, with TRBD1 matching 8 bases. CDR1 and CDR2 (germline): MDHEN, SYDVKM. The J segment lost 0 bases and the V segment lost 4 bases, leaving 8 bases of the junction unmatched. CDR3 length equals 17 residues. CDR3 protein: CASSSTMTGVSNQPQHF. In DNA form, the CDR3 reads TGTGCCAGCAGTTCCACCATGACAGGGGTTAGCAATCAGCCCCAGCATTTT.

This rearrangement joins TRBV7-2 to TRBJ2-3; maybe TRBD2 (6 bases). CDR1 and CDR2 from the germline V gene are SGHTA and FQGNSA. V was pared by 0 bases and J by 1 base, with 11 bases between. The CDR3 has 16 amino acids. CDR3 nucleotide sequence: TGTGCCAGCAGCTTAGCGCGCGGGGCGGGCACAGATACGCAGTATTTT. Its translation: CASSLARGAGTDTQYF.

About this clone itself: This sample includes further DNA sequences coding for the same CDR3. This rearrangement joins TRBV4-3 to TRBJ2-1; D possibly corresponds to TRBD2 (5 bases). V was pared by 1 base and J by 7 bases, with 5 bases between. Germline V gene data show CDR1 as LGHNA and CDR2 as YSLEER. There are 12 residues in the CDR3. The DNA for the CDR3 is TGCGCCAGCAGCCAAGCGGGGAATGAGCAGTTCTTC. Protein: CASSQAGNEQFF.

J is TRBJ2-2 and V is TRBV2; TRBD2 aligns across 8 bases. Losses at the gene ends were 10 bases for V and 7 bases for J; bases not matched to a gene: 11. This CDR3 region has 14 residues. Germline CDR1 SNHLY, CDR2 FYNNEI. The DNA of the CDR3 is TGTGCCAATCGGGAGGGATGGCGGAACGGGGAGCTGTTTTTT. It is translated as CANREGWRNGELFF. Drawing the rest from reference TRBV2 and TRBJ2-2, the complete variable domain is EPEVTQTPSHQVTQMGQEVILRCVPISNHLYFYWYRQILGQKVEFLVSFYNNEISEKSEIFDDQFSVERPDGSNFTLKIRSTKLEDSAMYFCANREGWRNGELFFGEGSRLTVL.

The CDR3 loop is CASSTSQKETQYF. In nucleotides, the CDR3 is TGTGCCAGCAGTACATCGCAAAAAGAGACCCAGTACTTC. J is TRBJ2-5 and V is TRBV2, with D hard to call. Germline values: CDR1 SNHLY, CDR2 FYNNEI. With 5 bases removed from V and 3 bases from J, the gap between germline ends came to 10 bases. This CDR3 has 13 residues.

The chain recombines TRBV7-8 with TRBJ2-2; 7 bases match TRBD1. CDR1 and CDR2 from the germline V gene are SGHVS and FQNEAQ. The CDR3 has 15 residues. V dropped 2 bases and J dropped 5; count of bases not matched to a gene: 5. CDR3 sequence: CASSLYRGQTGELFF. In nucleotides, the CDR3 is TGTGCCAGCAGCTTATACAGGGGTCAAACCGGGGAGCTGTTTTTT. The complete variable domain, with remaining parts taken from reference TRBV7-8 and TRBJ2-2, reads GAGVSQSPRYKVAKRGQDVALRCDPISGHVSLFWYQQALGQGPEFLTYFQNEAQLDKSGLPSDRFFAERPEGSVSTLKIQRTQQEDSAVYLCASSLYRGQTGELFFGEGSRLTVL.

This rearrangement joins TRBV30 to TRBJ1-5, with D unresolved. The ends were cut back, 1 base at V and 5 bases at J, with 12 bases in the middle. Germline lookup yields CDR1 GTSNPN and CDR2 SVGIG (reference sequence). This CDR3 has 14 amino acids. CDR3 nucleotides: TGTGCCTGGAGTGCAAGTTCCGAGGATCAGCCCCAGCATTTT. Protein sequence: CAWSASSEDQPQHF.